The entry below describes one TCR beta chain. As yet, its antigen is unknown. These data originate in a study of cytomegalovirus exposure and HLA in healthy donors. Deletions cut 2 bases from V and 0 bases from J, with 14 bases between. CDR3 length: 17 amino acids. Sequencing used immunoSEQ multiplex PCR; TCRdb keeps in-frame clones, though not all of them. Here the sample spans 220,000 or so clones, about 93% being singletons. Study results and caveats: One later analysis, an examination of the approximately 120 validation repertoires, found that first-cohort TCR clusters tended to co-occur in them.

What was sequenced was PBMCs. The V gene is TRBV23-1, the J gene TRBJ2-1; no reliable D call. TRBV23-1 is assigned to the ORF class and has an uncertain function. The sequence came from a woman aged 18-30 years in good health and CMV-seronegative. The CDR3 reads CASSQGRISSSYNEQFF. The CDR3 DNA is TGCGCCAGCAGTCAAGGTCGTATTAGCAGCTCCTACAATGAGCAGTTCTTC.